One and the same sample provided the 11 T cell receptor beta chains below, sequenced in a study of Ad26.COV2.S vaccination and SARS-CoV-2 variants. Only in-frame clones appear in the TCRdb table, and some are missing; sequencing was by immunoSEQ multiplex PCR. The sample comprises more than 400,000 clones, around 92% of which are singletons, and approximately 1.7% rests with the top ten. Noted treatment: around 19 received Ad26.COV2.S at low or high dose, single or two shots; about 5 received placebo; per-sample allocation not given. The study sampled participants on day 63 after the first vaccine or placebo injection. The sample was peripheral blood, taken in a trial of Ad26.COV2.S vaccine versus placebo. The receptors were sampled from a person between 18 and 65 years old who received the Ad26.COV2.S COVID-19 vaccine or a placebo.

The DNA of the CDR3 is TGTGCCAGCAGTTACGGGACTAGCGACGGATTCTACGAGCAGTACTTC. Translating gives CASSYGTSDGFYEQYF. This sequence joins TRBV6-2 or TRBV6-3 and TRBJ2-7; 10 bases map to TRBD2. Germline CDR1 reads MNHEY; CDR2 reads SVGEGT. There are 16 residues in the CDR3. J lost 3 bases, V lost 2 bases, and 7 bases had no gene match.

J is TRBJ2-7 and V is TRBV5-1; TRBD1 matches 8 bases. The CDR3 spans 12 residues. CDR1 is SGHRS and CDR2 is YFSETQ in the germline V gene. Germline trimming cut 6 bases from V and 6 bases from J; bases unmatched to any gene: 5. In DNA form, the CDR3 reads TGCGCCAGCACGGCACAGGGGGTCGAGCAGTACTTC. The encoded protein is CASTAQGVEQYF.

The V gene is TRBV19, the J gene TRBJ2-2; 13 bases map to TRBD2. The CDR3 totals 18 residues. Germline CDR1 is LNHDA and CDR2 is SQIVND (reference sequence). Losses at the gene ends were 4 bases for V and 5 bases for J; bases not matched to a gene: 10. This CDR3 is CASSTLTSGGPKTGELFF. CDR3 coding DNA: TGTGCCAGTAGTACCTTGACTAGCGGGGGGCCAAAAACCGGGGAGCTGTTTTTT. Complete variable domain (other parts from reference TRBV19 and TRBJ2-2): DGGITQSPKYLFRKEGQNVTLSCEQNLNHDAMYWYRQDPGQGLRLIYYSQIVNDFQKGDIAEGYSVSREKKESFPLTVTSAQKNPTAFYLCASSTLTSGGPKTGELFFGEGSRLTVL.

The V and J genes are TRBV4-3 and TRBJ2-1, with 7 positions matching TRBD2. The CDR3 has 17 amino acids. Germline assignment: CDR1 LGHNA and CDR2 YSLEER. Trimming cost V 0 bases and J 0 bases; bases outside gene matches: 5. The CDR3 coding sequence is TGCGCCAGCAGCCAAGATTGGGGCGGGGGCTCCTACAATGAGCAGTTCTTC. Protein sequence: CASSQDWGGGSYNEQFF.

This chain links TRBV4-1 with TRBJ2-1; a weak D match, TRBD2 (6 bases). Trimming pared 0 bases from V and 10 bases from J, leaving 22 bases between. The CDR3 has 17 amino acids. Per germline, CDR1 MGHRA and CDR2 YSYEKL. The CDR3 is CASSQDSLALGVVEQFF. CDR3 coding DNA: TGCGCCAGCAGCCAAGATTCGCTAGCGCTGGGGGTAGTGGAGCAGTTCTTC.

CDR3 coding DNA: TGTGCCAGCCTCGAGGGGGGCGACCAGCCCCAGCATTTT. Translating gives CASLEGGDQPQHF. The genes are TRBV2 and TRBJ1-5; TRBD1 might be the D (6 bases). CDR1 SNHLY and CDR2 FYNNEI come from the germline V gene. The V and J ends lost 8 bases and 7 bases respectively, with 15 bases between them. CDR3 size: 13 residues.

The rearrangement joins TRBV6-5 to TRBJ1-1, with 7 bases identical to TRBD1. With 2 bases clipped from V and 0 bases from J, the junction kept 3 bases outside the gene matches. This CDR3 has 15 residues. Germline lookup yields CDR1 MNHEY and CDR2 SVGAGI. The CDR3 loop reads CASSYEGTVNTEAFF. The CDR3 bases are TGTGCCAGCAGTTACGAGGGGACAGTGAACACTGAAGCTTTCTTT.

This clone was detected only a few times. The chain links TRBV5-3 to TRBJ2-2; D gene unclear. TRBV5-3 is labeled an ORF, and its function is uncertain. CDR3 length: 12 residues. The CDR3 DNA follows: TGTGCTCCGACCACGGCCACCGGGGAGCTGTTTTTT. This gives the protein CAPTTATGELFF.

This clone came up once. This chain links TRBV30 with TRBJ1-4; TRBD1 matches at 7 bases. The CDR3 loop spans 14 amino acids. Germline assignment: CDR1 GTSNPN and CDR2 SVGIG (reference sequence). The V gene end was trimmed by 0 bases and the J gene end by 9 bases; junction bases not matched to a gene: 7. The CDR3 DNA sequence: TGTGCCTGGAGTGTAAAGGGGGCGCCTAAAAAACTGTTTTTT. It encodes CAWSVKGAPKKLFF.

The chain carries TRBV5-6 and TRBJ1-2; D remains ambiguous. Germline-derived CDR1 and CDR2 are SGHDT and YYEEEE. With 0 bases removed from V and 4 bases from J, the gap between germline ends came to 10 bases. CDR3 size: 14 residues. The CDR3 coding sequence is TGTGCCAGCAGCTTGGGGTCAGTTGCCTATGGCTACACCTTC. Translation: CASSLGSVAYGYTF. The variable domain in full, with the rest retrieved from reference TRBV5-6 and TRBJ1-2, is DAGVTQSPTHLIKTRGQQVTLRCSPKSGHDTVSWYQQALGQGPQFIFQYYEEEERQRGNFPDRFSGHQFPNYSSELNVNALLLGDSALYLCASSLGSVAYGYTFGSGTRLTVV.

The chain combines TRBV7-6 with TRBJ2-2; TRBD2 might be the D (6 bases). Trimming stripped 5 bases from V and 2 bases from J, with 15 bases between. There are 16 residues in the CDR3. Germline assignment: CDR1 SGHVS and CDR2 FNYEAQ. CDR3 sequence reads: CASSLTGETNTGELFF. CDR3 nucleotides: TGTGCCAGCAGCCTCACGGGGGAGACAAACACCGGGGAGCTGTTTTTT.